This TCR beta chain was observed in a study of blood T cells in healthy people across ages. On this clonotype: Antigen unknown.

With a J-beta primer mix and a sample-barcoded 5' primer, a second PCR ran about 6 to 11 cycles. A minimum of 2.5 million CDR3-containing paired-end reads was obtained for each sample. A single record per CDR3 protein comes from TCRdb applying MiXCR to the 5' RACE reads. Of about 730,000 distinct CDR3 sequences listed, more than 40% are singletons. Per germline, CDR1 SGDLS and CDR2 YYNGEE. CDR3 length: 15 amino acids. V was shortened by 0 bases and J by 4 bases, with 13 bases between the two germline ends. General study results and limits: Older age went with lower TCR beta diversity per million T cells, in a roughly linear way.

Specimen: blood. The sequence was obtained from a woman aged 60 to 75 in good health. The gene calls are TRBV9 and TRBJ2-5; D unclear. The CDR3 coding sequence is TGTGCCAGCAGCGTAGAGGTGTTTGATTTAGAGACCCAGTACTTC. This encodes CASSVEVFDLETQYF.